This T cell receptor (beta chain) emerged from a study of OX40 agonist ivuxolimab in advanced cancers. About the research overall: An agonistic human IgG2 monoclonal antibody against OX40 (CD134) was given. Dosing consisted of intravenous ivuxolimab at 0.01 to 10 mg/kg every 2 weeks.

Trimming cost V 5 bases and J 1 base, with 33 bases left between them. The CDR3 has 22 amino acids. CDR1 MDHEN and CDR2 SYDVKM come from the germline V gene. Sequencing was performed with immunoSEQ multiplex PCR; in TCRdb, only in-frame clones are kept and a portion is missing. In the table there are approximately 72,000 clones, just over 85% of which are singletons. As regards this clone: Its cognate antigen is unknown. Other nucleotide sequences from this sample produce the same CDR3.

General study findings and limits: Among expanded peripheral T cells, antigen specificity went undetermined.

The rearrangement joins TRBV28 to TRBJ2-1; D is perhaps TRBD2 (7 bases). The material was CD4+ or CD8+ T cells sorted from blood, obtained in a trial of the OX40 agonist ivuxolimab. The receptor comes from an adult with an advanced solid tumor such as melanoma, head and neck, liver or kidney cancer. CDR3 amino acids: CASSLSRGRRGGPSRSYNEQFF. The CDR3 DNA sequence: TGTGCCAGCAGTCTCTCCCGGGGGCGTCGGGGAGGGCCCTCTAGGTCCTACAATGAGCAGTTCTTC. The whole variable domain, filled in from reference TRBV28 and TRBJ2-1, reads DVKVTQSSRYLVKRTGEKVFLECVQDMDHENMFWYRQDPGLGLRLIYFSYDVKMKEKGDIPEGYSVSREKKERFSLILESASTNQTSMYLCASSLSRGRRGGPSRSYNEQFFGPGTRLTVL.